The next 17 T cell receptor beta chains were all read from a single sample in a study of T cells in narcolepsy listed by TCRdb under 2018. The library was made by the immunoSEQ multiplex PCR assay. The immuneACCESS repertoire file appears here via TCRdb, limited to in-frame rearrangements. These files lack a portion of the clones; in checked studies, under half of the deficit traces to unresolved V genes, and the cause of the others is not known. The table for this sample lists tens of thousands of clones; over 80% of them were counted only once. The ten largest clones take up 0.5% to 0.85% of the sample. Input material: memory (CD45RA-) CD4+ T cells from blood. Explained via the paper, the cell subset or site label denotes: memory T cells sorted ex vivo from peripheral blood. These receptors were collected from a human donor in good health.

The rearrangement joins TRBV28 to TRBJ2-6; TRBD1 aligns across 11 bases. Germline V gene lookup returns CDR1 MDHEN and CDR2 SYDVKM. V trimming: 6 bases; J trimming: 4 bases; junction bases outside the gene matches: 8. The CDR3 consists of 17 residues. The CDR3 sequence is CASRGQGAFGGANVLTF. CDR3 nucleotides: TGTGCCAGCAGAGGACAGGGGGCCTTTGGAGGGGCCAACGTCCTGACTTTC. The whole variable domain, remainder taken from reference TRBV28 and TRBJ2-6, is DVKVTQSSRYLVKRTGEKVFLECVQDMDHENMFWYRQDPGLGLRLIYFSYDVKMKEKGDIPEGYSVSREKKERFSLILESASTNQTSMYLCASRGQGAFGGANVLTFGAGSRLTVL.

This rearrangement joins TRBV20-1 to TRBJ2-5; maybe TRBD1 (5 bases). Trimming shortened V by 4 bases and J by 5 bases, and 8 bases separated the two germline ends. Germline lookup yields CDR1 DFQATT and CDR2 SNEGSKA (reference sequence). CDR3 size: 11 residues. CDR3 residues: CSATDMETQYF. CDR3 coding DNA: TGCAGTGCTACGGACATGGAGACCCAGTACTTC.

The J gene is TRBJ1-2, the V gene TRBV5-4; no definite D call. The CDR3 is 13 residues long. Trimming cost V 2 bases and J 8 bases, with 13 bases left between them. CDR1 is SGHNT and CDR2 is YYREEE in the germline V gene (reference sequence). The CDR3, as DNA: TGTGCCAGCAGCTTTGAGAGGATTGGCGGCTACACCTTC. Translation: CASSFERIGGYTF.

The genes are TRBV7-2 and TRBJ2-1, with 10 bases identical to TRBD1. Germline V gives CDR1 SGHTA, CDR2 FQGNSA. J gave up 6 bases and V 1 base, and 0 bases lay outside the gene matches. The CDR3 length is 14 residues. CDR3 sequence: CASSLGTGGNEQFF. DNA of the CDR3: TGTGCCAGCAGCTTAGGGACAGGGGGCAATGAGCAGTTCTTC.

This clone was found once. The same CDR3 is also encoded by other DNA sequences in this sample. CDR3 sequence: CATWTGGMNTEAFF. The CDR3 DNA reads TGTGCCACCTGGACGGGAGGGATGAACACTGAAGCTTTCTTT. This chain joins TRBV7-9 and TRBJ1-1; D is unresolved. V was cut by 10 bases and J by 0 bases, with 15 bases left in between. This CDR3 is 14 amino acids long. Germline V gene lookup returns CDR1 SEHNR and CDR2 FQNEAQ (reference sequence).

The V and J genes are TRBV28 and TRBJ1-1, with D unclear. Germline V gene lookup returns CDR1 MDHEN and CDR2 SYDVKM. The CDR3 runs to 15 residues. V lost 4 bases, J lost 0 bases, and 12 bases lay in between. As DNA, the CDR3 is TGTGCCAGCAGTTACACAAGGGCCATGAACACTGAAGCTTTCTTT. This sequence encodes CASSYTRAMNTEAFF. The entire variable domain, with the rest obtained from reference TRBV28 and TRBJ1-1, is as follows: DVKVTQSSRYLVKRTGEKVFLECVQDMDHENMFWYRQDPGLGLRLIYFSYDVKMKEKGDIPEGYSVSREKKERFSLILESASTNQTSMYLCASSYTRAMNTEAFFGQGTRLTVV.

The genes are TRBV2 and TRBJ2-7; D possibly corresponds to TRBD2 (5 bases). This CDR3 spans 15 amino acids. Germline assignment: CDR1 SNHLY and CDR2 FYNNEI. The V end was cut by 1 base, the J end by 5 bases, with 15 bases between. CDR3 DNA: TGTGCCAGCAGTGAAGAAGGACTGGGAATCCACGAGCAGTACTTC. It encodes CASSEEGLGIHEQYF.

CDR3 DNA sequence: TGTGCCTGGAGTTTAGGACAGGGCCATAGCAATCAGCCCCAGCATTTT. Amino acid sequence: CAWSLGQGHSNQPQHF. V and J are TRBV30 and TRBJ1-5; 8 bases line up with TRBD1. The germline CDR1 and CDR2 sequences are GTSNPN and SVGIG (reference sequence). The CDR3 is 16 amino acids. The trim removed 2 bases at V and 0 bases at J, leaving 6 bases unmatched.

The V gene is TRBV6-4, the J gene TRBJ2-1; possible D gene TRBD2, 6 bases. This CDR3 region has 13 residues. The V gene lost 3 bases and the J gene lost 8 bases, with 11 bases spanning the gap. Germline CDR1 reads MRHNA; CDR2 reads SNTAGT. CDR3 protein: CASSDDPGDEQFF. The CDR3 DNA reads TGTGCCAGCAGTGATGATCCGGGAGATGAGCAGTTCTTC.

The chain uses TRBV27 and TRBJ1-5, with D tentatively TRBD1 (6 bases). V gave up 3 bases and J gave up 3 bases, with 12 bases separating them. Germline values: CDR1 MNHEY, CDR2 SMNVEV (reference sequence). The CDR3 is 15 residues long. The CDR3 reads CASSFNRADNQPQHF. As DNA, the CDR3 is TGTGCCAGCAGTTTCAACAGGGCGGACAATCAGCCCCAGCATTTT.

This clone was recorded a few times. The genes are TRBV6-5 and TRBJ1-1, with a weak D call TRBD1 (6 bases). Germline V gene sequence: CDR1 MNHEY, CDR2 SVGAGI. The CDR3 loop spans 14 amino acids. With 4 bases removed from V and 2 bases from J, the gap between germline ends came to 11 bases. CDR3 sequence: CASSFGQINTEAFF. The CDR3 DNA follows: TGTGCCAGCAGTTTTGGACAGATCAACACTGAAGCTTTCTTT.

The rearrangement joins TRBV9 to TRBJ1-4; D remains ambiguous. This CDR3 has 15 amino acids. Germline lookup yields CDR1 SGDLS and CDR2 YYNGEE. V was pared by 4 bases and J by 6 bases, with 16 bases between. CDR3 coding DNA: TGTGCCAGCAGCCCAAGCGGGAGCCTTTATGAAAAACTGTTTTTT. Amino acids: CASSPSGSLYEKLFF.

The CDR3 DNA reads TGCAGCGTTAAGCGGACTAGGTCAGAGACCCAGTACTTC. Amino acids: CSVKRTRSETQYF. The chain uses TRBV29-1 and TRBJ2-5, with TRBD2 matching over 7 bases. CDR1 is SQVTM, CDR2 ANQGSEA, per germline. The CDR3 loop spans 13 amino acids. Unmatched junction bases numbered 7, after V lost 5 bases and J lost 4 bases.

The CDR3 nucleotides read TGTGCCAGCACTCTACCCGTCTACAATGAGCAGTTCTTC. It translates to CASTLPVYNEQFF. V is TRBV7-2 and J is TRBJ2-1; D is uncertain. The CDR3 covers 13 residues. V was clipped by 7 bases and J by 3 bases, with 10 bases between them. Germline V gives CDR1 SGHTA, CDR2 FQGNSA.

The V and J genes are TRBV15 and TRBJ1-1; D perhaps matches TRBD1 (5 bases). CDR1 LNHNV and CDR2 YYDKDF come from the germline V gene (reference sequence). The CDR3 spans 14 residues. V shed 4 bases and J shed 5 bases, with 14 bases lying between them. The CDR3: CATSTPQGRTEAFF. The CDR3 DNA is TGTGCCACCAGCACTCCCCAGGGTAGAACTGAAGCTTTCTTT. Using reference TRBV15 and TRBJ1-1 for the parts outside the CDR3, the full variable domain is DAMVIQNPRYQVTQFGKPVTLSCSQTLNHNVMYWYQQKSSQAPKLLFHYYDKDFNNEADTPDNFQSRRPNTSFCFLDIRSPGLGDTAMYLCATSTPQGRTEAFFGQGTRLTVV.

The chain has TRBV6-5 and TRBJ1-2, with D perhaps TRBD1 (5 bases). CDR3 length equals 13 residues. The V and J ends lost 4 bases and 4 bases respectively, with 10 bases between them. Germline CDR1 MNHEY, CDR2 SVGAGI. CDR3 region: CASSSLGTYGYTF. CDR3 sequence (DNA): TGTGCCAGCAGTTCACTCGGGACCTATGGCTACACCTTC.

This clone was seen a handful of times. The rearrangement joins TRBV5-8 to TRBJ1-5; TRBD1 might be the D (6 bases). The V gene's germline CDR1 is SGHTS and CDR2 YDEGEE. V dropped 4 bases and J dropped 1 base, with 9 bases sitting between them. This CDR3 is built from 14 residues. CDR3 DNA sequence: TGTGCCAGCAGCCACGACAGGAGCAATCAGCCCCAGCATTTT. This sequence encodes CASSHDRSNQPQHF.